The 21 T cell receptor beta chains in this list originate from one sample, sequenced in a study of T cells in Graves' hyperthyroidism and ophthalmopathy. RNA transcripts served as the template for amplifying TCR beta CDR3 regions. In the first-round RT-PCR of the TCR CDR3, the HTBI primer set was used. TCRdb fed the multiplex PCR reads into MiXCR, producing one record per CDR3 protein. This table holds around 440,000 distinct CDR3 sequences, about 15% found once. Sequenced material: blood. These receptors originate from a woman aged 18-30 years with Graves' hyperthyroidism.

This clonotype occurred a few times. The chain is built from TRBV19 and TRBJ1-2; TRBD1 agrees at 9 bases. Germline V gene lookup returns CDR1 LNHDA and CDR2 SQIVND (reference sequence). The V and J ends lost 4 bases and 6 bases, in that order; junction bases with no gene match: 6. This CDR3 spans 14 amino acids. This CDR3 is CASSTHRGPNGYTF. In DNA form, the CDR3 reads TGTGCCAGTAGTACCCACAGGGGGCCCAATGGCTACACCTTC.

The table lists this clonotype with a few counts. The J gene is TRBJ2-7, the V gene TRBV3-1; D may be TRBD2 (6 bases). V was pared by 4 bases and J by 6 bases, with 16 bases between. The CDR3 runs 14 residues. Germline values: CDR1 LGHDT, CDR2 YNNKEL (reference sequence). CDR3 amino acids: CASSRRLEIREQYF. CDR3 DNA sequence: TGTGCCAGCAGCCGGCGACTAGAGATTCGCGAGCAGTACTTC.

This clonotype was detected many times. The rearrangement links TRBV3-1 to TRBJ1-4, with TRBD1 matching 9 bases. Germline-derived CDR1 and CDR2 are LGHDT and YNNKEL (reference sequence). This CDR3 has 14 residues. After removal of 4 bases from V and 6 bases from J, the junction contained 3 bases not matched to a gene. The chain's CDR3 is CASSRDREDEKLFF. In nucleotides, the CDR3 is TGTGCCAGCAGCCGGGACAGGGAAGATGAAAAACTGTTTTTT. Combining the CDR3 with reference TRBV3-1 and TRBJ1-4 gives the whole variable domain DTAVSQTPKYLVTQMGNDKSIKCEQNLGHDTMYWYKQDSKKFLKIMFSYNNKELIINETVPNRFSPKSPDKAHLNLHINSLELGDSAVYFCASSRDREDEKLFFGSGTQLSVL.

This clonotype occurred many times. The chain combines TRBV10-3 with TRBJ2-7; D is possibly TRBD1 or TRBD2 (5 bases each). V was trimmed by 0 bases and J by 2 bases, leaving 8 bases between them. The CDR3 is made up of 14 amino acids. CDR1 is ENHRY and CDR2 is SYGVKD in the germline V gene. CDR3 in amino acids: CAISESGRTYEQYF. DNA for the CDR3: TGTGCCATCAGTGAGTCGGGACGGACCTACGAGCAGTACTTC.

Regarding this clonotype: A much larger clone sits a single nucleotide away, making a read error possible. This chain connects TRBV12-3 or TRBV12-4 to TRBJ1-2, with D unresolved. The CDR3 contains 14 residues. V dropped 0 bases and J dropped 7 bases, with 12 bases sitting between them. CDR3 protein: CASSLAGFMGGYTF. The CDR3 nucleotides read TGTGCCAGCAGTTTAGCAGGTTTCATGGGTGGCTACACCTTC.

This clonotype was recorded at least ten times. The V and J genes are TRBV7-6 and TRBJ1-2, with no clear D. The germline V gene encodes CDR1 SGHVS and CDR2 FNYEAQ. Trimming shortened V by 2 bases and J by 4 bases, and 8 bases separated the two germline ends. This CDR3 comprises 13 residues. CDR3 in amino acids: CASSLCRVYGYTF. For the CDR3, the DNA is TGTGCCAGCAGCTTATGCCGGGTCTATGGCTACACCTTC.

The sample holds many counts of this clonotype. This chain connects TRBV5-1 to TRBJ2-5; possibly TRBD1 or TRBD2 for D (5 bases each). Deletions cut 0 bases from V and 2 bases from J, with 14 bases between. Germline V CDR1 and CDR2: SGHRS, YFSETQ. This CDR3 has 16 amino acids. The CDR3 loop reads CASSLGGTPEQETQYF. CDR3 DNA sequence: TGCGCCAGCAGCTTGGGTGGGACCCCGGAGCAAGAGACCCAGTACTTC. Using reference TRBV5-1 and TRBJ2-5 for the parts outside the CDR3, the full variable domain is KAGVTQTPRYLIKTRGQQVTLSCSPISGHRSVSWYQQTPGQGLQFLFEYFSETQRNKGNFPGRFSGRQFSNSRSEMNVSTLELGDSALYLCASSLGGTPEQETQYFGPGTRLLVL.

This clonotype was recorded many times. The chain is built from TRBV2 and TRBJ1-2; the D gene is possibly TRBD1 (5 bases). The CDR3 totals 11 residues. The germline V and J ends were trimmed by 8 bases and 7 bases, with 11 bases remaining between them. The germline V gene has CDR1 SNHLY and CDR2 FYNNEI. The CDR3 sequence: CASSGKSGYTF. CDR3 DNA: TGTGCCAGCTCAGGGAAGAGTGGCTACACCTTC.

This clonotype was seen at least ten times. This may come from a read error, since a much larger clone is one base off. This chain links TRBV7-3 with TRBJ1-2, with D possibly TRBD1 on 5 matching bases. Between the trimmed V and J ends, which lost 6 bases and 5 bases, there was a span of 7 bases. The CDR3 length is 11 residues. CDR1 is SGHTA and CDR2 is FQGTGA in the germline V gene. The DNA of the CDR3 is TGTGCCAGCAGTGGGGGGTATGGCTACACCTTC. It specifies CASSGGYGYTF.

In this sample, this clonotype turned up a few times. The genes are TRBV12-5 and TRBJ2-7, with D possibly being TRBD1 (6 bases). The CDR3 has 18 residues. Trimming took off 6 bases at V and 4 bases at J, with 28 bases between the two ends. CDR1 is LGHNT and CDR2 is FRNRAP in the germline V gene. Written as DNA, the CDR3 is TGTGCTAGTGGGGGGGCGGGTAACCCGCCCAATCTCCTTTACGAGCAGTACTTC. It codes for CASGGAGNPPNLLYEQYF.

This clonotype was seen at least ten times. This chain uses TRBV20-1 with TRBJ2-5; 14 bases map to TRBD2. Unmatched junction bases numbered 10, after V lost 0 bases and J lost 4 bases. CDR3 size: 18 residues. Germline CDR1 is DFQATT and CDR2 is SNEGSKA (reference sequence). In DNA, the CDR3 is TGCAGTGCTAGAGATGGTCGACTAGCGGGAGGGCCAAGAGAGACCCAGTACTTC. Protein product: CSARDGRLAGGPRETQYF.

This clonotype was observed a handful of times. The chain combines TRBV12-3 or TRBV12-4 with TRBJ1-5; a possible D gene is TRBD1 (5 bases). The CDR3 is 18 amino acids. Trimming stripped 6 bases from V and 1 base from J, with 22 bases between. DNA for the CDR3: TGTGCCAGCAGCGACGTTGGCAGGGTAAACCCAAGCAATCAGCCCCAGCATTTT. Protein: CASSDVGRVNPSNQPQHF.

This clonotype was recorded at least ten times. The CDR3 DNA reads as TGTGCCAGCAGAGGGCTTAAATCGGTTACAGATACGCAGTATTTT. This gives the protein CASRGLKSVTDTQYF. This chain links TRBV2 with TRBJ2-3; D gene ambiguous. Germline-derived CDR1 and CDR2 are SNHLY and FYNNEI. Trimming left V 6 bases short and J 3 bases short, with 16 bases between. The length of the CDR3 is 15 residues.

The chain joins TRBV12-3 or TRBV12-4 to TRBJ2-4; TRBD1 might be the D (5 bases). Between the trimmed V and J ends, which lost 5 bases and 0 bases, there was a span of 14 bases. This CDR3 has 16 amino acids. CDR3 sequence: CASSLGLNLAKNIQYF. The CDR3 coding sequence is TGTGCCAGCAGTCTGGGGCTTAACCTAGCCAAAAACATTCAGTACTTC.

Only a few counts were recorded for this clonotype. The chain is built from TRBV9 and TRBJ1-2; 7 nucleotides align to TRBD1. The germline gives CDR1 SGDLS, CDR2 YYNGEE. The V gene end was trimmed by 4 bases and the J gene end by 3 bases; junction bases not matched to a gene: 12. This CDR3 contains 16 residues. The CDR3 reads CASSSRVQGIDYGYTF. The CDR3 bases are TGTGCCAGCAGCTCTAGGGTACAGGGGATTGACTATGGCTACACCTTC.

In its sample, this clonotype was seen a few times. In nucleotides, the CDR3 is TGTGCCAGCAGTGAAGCCCCTAGCGGGAGAGGCGCCGGGGAGCTGTTTTTT. Protein product: CASSEAPSGRGAGELFF. The chain joins TRBV2 to TRBJ2-2; 10 positions agree with TRBD2. Per germline, CDR1 SNHLY and CDR2 FYNNEI. The CDR3 has 17 amino acids. V lost 0 bases, J lost 6 bases, and 7 bases stayed unmatched. Drawing the rest from reference TRBV2 and TRBJ2-2, the complete variable domain is EPEVTQTPSHQVTQMGQEVILRCVPISNHLYFYWYRQILGQKVEFLVSFYNNEISEKSEIFDDQFSVERPDGSNFTLKIRSTKLEDSAMYFCASSEAPSGRGAGELFFGEGSRLTVL.

This chain joins TRBV11-2 and TRBJ2-1; no firm D call. Trimming took 0 bases from V and 9 from J, leaving 9 bases between them. Germline lookup yields CDR1 SGHAT and CDR2 FQNNGV. The CDR3 totals 13 residues. The chain's CDR3 is CASSLDPIFEQFF. The CDR3 DNA reads as TGTGCCAGCAGCTTAGATCCCATCTTTGAGCAGTTCTTC.

This clonotype was seen repeatedly, ten times or more. This sequence joins TRBV2 and TRBJ1-6; D perhaps matches TRBD1 (5 bases). This CDR3 has 14 residues. Looked up from germline, CDR1 is SNHLY and CDR2 is FYNNEI. Trimming took 1 base from V and 4 from J, leaving 5 bases between them. CDR3 in DNA: TGTGCCAGCAGTGAAGGACAGTATAATTCACCCCTCCACTTT. It codes for CASSEGQYNSPLHF.

This chain connects TRBV7-8 to TRBJ2-2; 9 bases are a match to TRBD2. From germline, CDR1 is SGHVS and CDR2 FQNEAQ. Unmatched junction bases numbered 17, after V lost 2 bases and J lost 4 bases. The CDR3 contains 20 residues. DNA for the CDR3: TGTGCCAGCAGCTTAAGGGGAGGTAGCGGGAGAGTATTGAGCACCGGGGAGCTGTTTTTT. Its translation: CASSLRGGSGRVLSTGELFF. The full variable domain, rest sourced from reference TRBV7-8 and TRBJ2-2, is GAGVSQSPRYKVAKRGQDVALRCDPISGHVSLFWYQQALGQGPEFLTYFQNEAQLDKSGLPSDRFFAERPEGSVSTLKIQRTQQEDSAVYLCASSLRGGSGRVLSTGELFFGEGSRLTVL.

The chain couples TRBV11-2 to TRBJ1-2; TRBD1 agrees at 10 bases. J gave up 6 bases and V 5 bases, and 6 bases lay outside the gene matches. Germline values: CDR1 SGHAT, CDR2 FQNNGV. CDR3 size: 14 residues. CDR3 sequence reads: CASSRGQGRNGYTF. The CDR3 region has the DNA TGTGCCAGCAGCCGGGGACAGGGGAGGAATGGCTACACCTTC.

This clonotype was seen many times. This sequence joins TRBV29-1 and TRBJ2-1, with no clear D. Germline assignment: CDR1 SQVTM and CDR2 ANQGSEA. V gave up 0 bases and J gave up 5 bases, with 11 bases separating them. There are 14 residues in the CDR3. DNA for the CDR3: TGCAGCGTTGAAGATCGGAGCATCCACAATGAGCAGTTCTTC. Protein: CSVEDRSIHNEQFF.